This T cell receptor (beta chain) was recovered during a study of blood T cell repertoires in COVID-19. Across the whole study: Sites across the United States, Italy and Spain contributed samples from acute and convalescent COVID-19. From T cells, B-cell-depleted T cells, or PBMCs came the material, which was cDNA or gDNA.

In the study's own analysis: Estimation of nucleated cell counts relied on the amplification of reference gene primers. Profiled with immunoSEQ multiplex PCR; TCRdb holds only in-frame clones, not every one. V and J calls and clone size are those listed in that table; D and trimming were worked out from the DNA. The table shows around 370,000 clones, with around nine tenths occurring only once. This clone has ten or more counts. A Seattle source enrolled patients during active infection and followed them longitudinally. V lost 7 bases, J lost 3 bases, and 6 bases stayed unmatched. Germline CDR1 is SGHVS and CDR2 is FQNEAQ. The CDR3 is 13 residues long.

The genes are TRBV7-8 and TRBJ2-7; 7 positions agree with TRBD1. The sequenced sample consisted of peripheral blood. This TCR was recovered from a woman in her seventies with COVID-19, enrolled during active disease. For the CDR3, the DNA is TGTGCCAGCACCCTCCGGGACAGCTACGAGCAGTACTTC. It is translated as CASTLRDSYEQYF.